The 32 T cell receptor beta chains presented below share a single source sample, sequenced in a study of post-analysis software for immune sequencing data. Study results and caveats: Patients used five TRBV segments, including TRBV5-6, TRBV5-1 and TRBV20-1, more often than controls.

Which antigens these TCRs recognize remains unknown. Included in the TCR beta cDNA libraries were unique molecular identifiers. TCRdb reanalysed the PCR reads using MiXCR and keeps one entry per CDR3 protein. The sample shows about 760,000 distinct CDR3 sequences, 30% of them seen only once. The sequenced sample was blood. The receptors originated from a girl aged 5-17 years with multiple sclerosis.

This clonotype has a count of ten or more. The CDR3 DNA sequence: TGCAGCGCTTTAAACGAGCCTCCCTACGAGCAGTACTTC. Residues: CSALNEPPYEQYF. This chain joins TRBV29-1 and TRBJ2-7, with D unclear. CDR3 length: 13 amino acids. CDR1 is SQVTM, CDR2 ANQGSEA, per germline. V was trimmed by 7 bases and J by 2 bases, leaving 15 bases between them.

The chain links TRBV9 to TRBJ2-3; D ambiguous. V shed 2 bases and J shed 5 bases, with 6 bases lying between them. The length of the CDR3 is 12 residues. CDR1 is SGDLS and CDR2 is YYNGEE in the germline V gene. CDR3 loop: CASSVPGDTQYF. The DNA of the CDR3 is TGTGCCAGCAGCGTGCCCGGAGATACGCAGTATTTT.

The V call is TRBV6-2 or TRBV6-3, the J call TRBJ2-4, with 11 positions matching TRBD2. The DNA end is more similar to TRBJ2-7, so the J call may be wrong. Germline CDR1 is MNHEY and CDR2 is SVGEGT. The CDR3 spans 15 residues. DNA of the CDR3: TGTGCCAGCAGTCAAACTAGCGGGAGTTTCCACGAGCAGTACTTC. This encodes CASSQTSGSFHEQYF.

Only a few counts were recorded for this clonotype. The chain carries TRBV20-1 and TRBJ2-3, with 16 positions matching TRBD2. CDR1 and CDR2 from the germline V gene are DFQATT and SNEGSKA (reference sequence). This CDR3 is 20 amino acids long. The J segment lost 1 base and the V segment lost 5 bases, leaving 15 bases of the junction unmatched. The DNA for the CDR3 is TGCAGTGCTCAACCTACTCCGGGACTAGCGGGAGGGAAGCGCACAGATACGCAGTATTTT. Translation: CSAQPTPGLAGGKRTDTQYF.

The CDR3 nucleotides read TGCAGCGTTGAGGCCAAGCCGGAGTATGGCTACACCTTC. Its translation is CSVEAKPEYGYTF. J is TRBJ1-2 and V is TRBV29-1, with D unresolved. This CDR3 has 13 residues. Germline CDR1 reads SQVTM; CDR2 reads ANQGSEA. V was shortened by 3 bases and J by 5 bases, with 13 bases between the two germline ends.

This clonotype was seen once. This chain uses TRBV7-9 with TRBJ1-1, with D uncertain. This CDR3 region has 12 residues. The germline V gene encodes CDR1 SEHNR and CDR2 FQNEAQ (reference sequence). V lost 7 bases and J 11 bases, leaving 17 bases between the germline ends. The CDR3 nucleotides read TGTGCCAGCACCTACCCCGGGTCGGGGGCTTTCTTT. This sequence encodes CASTYPGSGAFF.

The rearrangement uses TRBV5-4 and TRBJ2-2; no clear D gene. The CDR3 consists of 16 residues. Trimming took 0 bases from V and 1 from J, leaving 10 bases between them. Germline V gives CDR1 SGHNT, CDR2 YYREEE (reference sequence). CDR3 residues: CASSLDSPGNTGELFF. The CDR3 coding sequence is TGTGCCAGCAGCTTGGATAGTCCGGGGAACACCGGGGAGCTGTTTTTT.

The chain carries TRBV20-1 and TRBJ1-4; the D gene is possibly TRBD1 (6 bases). Looked up from germline, CDR1 is DFQATT and CDR2 is SNEGSKA (reference sequence). V was trimmed by 3 bases and J by 8 bases, leaving 16 bases between them. The CDR3 sequence is 14 residues long. CDR3 sequence: CSASDRRGNEKLFF. CDR3 coding DNA: TGCAGTGCTAGTGATCGCAGGGGAAACGAAAAACTGTTTTTT.

The chain joins TRBV6-1 to TRBJ2-4; the D is unclear. The germline CDR1 and CDR2 sequences are MNHNS and SASEGT. Trimming left V 3 bases short and J 7 bases short, with 10 bases between. The CDR3 is 13 amino acids. The CDR3: CASSDIPGNIQYF. CDR3 DNA sequence: TGTGCCAGCAGTGACATCCCCGGGAACATTCAGTACTTC.

This clonotype turned up a few times. The chain combines TRBV3-1 with TRBJ2-1, with TRBD2 matching 7 bases. The CDR3 spans 12 residues. Losses at the gene ends were 4 bases for V and 15 bases for J; bases not matched to a gene: 9. Germline assignment: CDR1 LGHDT and CDR2 YNNKEL (reference sequence). CDR3 amino acids: CASSLAGEVRFF. The CDR3 DNA follows: TGTGCCAGCAGCCTGGCGGGGGAAGTCCGGTTCTTC.

A word on this clonotype: Sequence at one end of the junction differs from germline and may be a read error. CDR3 amino acids: CGVGWRHSTDTQYF. The CDR3 coding sequence is TGCGGCGTTGGGTGGAGGCACAGCACAGATACGCAGTATTTT. The chain joins TRBV29-1 to TRBJ2-3; weak D call: TRBD2 (5 bases). CDR1 and CDR2 (germline): SQVTM, ANQGSEA. CDR3 length: 14 residues.

The chain links TRBV28 to TRBJ1-2; 7 bases are shared with TRBD1. The trim removed 2 bases at V and 6 bases at J, leaving 3 bases unmatched. The CDR3 is 13 amino acids. Germline V lookup: CDR1 MDHEN, CDR2 SYDVKM. In DNA, the CDR3 is TGTGCCAGCAGTTTAACAGGGGAAGATGGCTACACCTTC. It codes for CASSLTGEDGYTF.

This clonotype was counted only a few times. The chain carries TRBV7-2 and TRBJ2-3, with 8 bases aligning to TRBD2. There are 15 residues in the CDR3. CDR1 and CDR2 (germline): SGHTA, FQGNSA. Losses at the gene ends were 3 bases for V and 2 bases for J; bases not matched to a gene: 4. The DNA for the CDR3 is TGTGCCAGCAGCTTCTGGACTAGCCCCACAGATACGCAGTATTTT. Amino acid sequence: CASSFWTSPTDTQYF.

The V call is TRBV20-1, the J call TRBJ2-1, with 10 bases lining up with TRBD2. The CDR3 sequence is 14 residues long. With 3 bases clipped from V and 8 bases from J, the junction kept 7 bases outside the gene matches. Per the germline V gene, CDR1 is DFQATT and CDR2 is SNEGSKA (reference sequence). The CDR3 is CSARGSGRLDEQFF. Written as DNA, the CDR3 is TGCAGTGCTAGGGGTAGCGGGAGGCTGGATGAGCAGTTCTTC.

V gene TRBV29-1 combines with J gene TRBJ1-1; 8 nucleotides agree with TRBD1. The germline CDR1 and CDR2 sequences are SQVTM and ANQGSEA. There are 13 residues in the CDR3. This CDR3 reads CRTSTGGGTEAFF. The CDR3 DNA sequence: TGCAGGACATCTACAGGGGGAGGCACTGAAGCTTTCTTT.

Only a few counts were recorded for this clonotype. V gene TRBV11-3 combines with J gene TRBJ2-1; D is uncertain. The germline gives CDR1 SGHNT, CDR2 YENEEA. This CDR3 is 15 amino acids long. With 3 bases removed from V and 2 bases from J, the gap between germline ends came to 11 bases. CDR3: CASSLGLLAYNEQFF. The DNA for the CDR3 is TGTGCCAGCAGCTTGGGTCTGCTGGCCTACAATGAGCAGTTCTTC.

The gene calls are TRBV24-1 and TRBJ2-1; a weak D match, TRBD2 (6 bases). This CDR3 region has 11 residues. CDR1 KGHDR and CDR2 SFDVKD come from the germline V gene. The V end was cut by 9 bases, the J end by 12 bases, with 14 bases between. The CDR3 nucleotides read TGTGCCACCTCAGCGGGCCTAGCGCAGTTCTTC. Translated: CATSAGLAQFF.

In this sample, this clonotype turned up a few times. The gene calls are TRBV28 and TRBJ2-7; TRBD1 is a possible D gene (6 bases). This CDR3 contains 14 residues. Trimming stripped 7 bases from V and 3 bases from J, with 16 bases between. Germline-derived CDR1 and CDR2 are MDHEN and SYDVKM. This chain's CDR3 is CASKSLTGNYEQYF. The CDR3 region has the DNA TGTGCCAGCAAGTCCCTGACAGGCAACTACGAGCAGTACTTC.

The chain has TRBV9 and TRBJ1-1; 10 bases fit TRBD1. Per the germline V gene, CDR1 is SGDLS and CDR2 is YYNGEE. Trimming took 4 bases from V and 4 from J; bases not matched to a gene: 4. The CDR3 runs to 14 residues. The CDR3 sequence: CASSHGDRGTEAFF. CDR3 sequence (DNA): TGTGCCAGCAGCCACGGGGACAGGGGCACTGAAGCTTTCTTT. The full variable domain, completed using reference TRBV9 and TRBJ1-1, is DSGVTQTPKHLITATGQRVTLRCSPRSGDLSVYWYQQSLDQGLQFLIQYYNGEERAKGNILERFSAQQFPDLHSELNLSSLELGDSALYFCASSHGDRGTEAFFGQGTRLTVV.

This clonotype was counted only a few times. The gene calls are TRBV6-6 and TRBJ1-4; 9 nucleotides align to TRBD1. The V segment lost 6 bases and the J segment 8 bases; nucleotides outside the gene matches: 7. In germline, CDR1 is MNHNY, CDR2 SVGAGI (reference sequence). The CDR3 contains 14 residues. The CDR3 loop reads CASRPRDRVEKLFF. The CDR3 region has the DNA TGTGCCAGCAGGCCCCGGGACAGGGTCGAAAAACTGTTTTTT.

There are a few counts of this clonotype. The chain employs TRBV6-5 and TRBJ2-7; 7 positions match TRBD2. V shed 2 bases, J shed 3 bases, and the junction held 7 bases outside the gene matches. This CDR3 has 15 residues. Germline assignment: CDR1 MNHEY and CDR2 SVGAGI. DNA for the CDR3: TGTGCCAGCAGTTACGGTCTAGCGGAGTTCTACGAGCAGTACTTC. Translated, it gives CASSYGLAEFYEQYF.

This clonotype has only a few counts. The chain has TRBV4-1 and TRBJ2-3; 8 positions match TRBD1. The CDR3 is made up of 15 amino acids. Germline lookup yields CDR1 MGHRA and CDR2 YSYEKL. V dropped 4 bases and J dropped 5; count of bases not matched to a gene: 8. The CDR3 coding sequence is TGCGCCAGCAGCCTGGGAGACAGGGGTATAGATACGCAGTATTTT. Translation gives CASSLGDRGIDTQYF.

This clonotype was observed a few times. This chain joins TRBV25-1 and TRBJ1-2, with 8 bases matching TRBD1. This CDR3 comprises 14 residues. J gave up 4 bases and V 7 bases, and 8 bases lay outside the gene matches. The germline CDR1 and CDR2 sequences are MGHDK and SYGVNS. The CDR3 bases are TGTGCCAGCAAGGCAGGGGGCTCGGGCTATGGCTACACCTTC. Translated: CASKAGGSGYGYTF.

The chain couples TRBV20-1 to TRBJ2-3; D ambiguous. The CDR3 contains 13 residues. CDR1 is DFQATT and CDR2 is SNEGSKA in the germline V gene (reference sequence). Between the trimmed V and J ends, which lost 6 bases and 6 bases, there was a span of 16 bases. The CDR3 DNA is TGCAGTGCCCACCGCGGTCTTTGGGATACGCAGTATTTT. It codes for CSAHRGLWDTQYF.

This clonotype appeared once. The genes are TRBV7-8 and TRBJ2-1; D is possibly TRBD1 (6 bases). The DNA end is more similar to TRBJ2-7, so the J call may be wrong. This CDR3 is 13 amino acids long. Germline CDR1 SGHVS, CDR2 FQNEAQ. The chain's CDR3 is CASSRRWDNEQYF. The CDR3 DNA sequence: TGTGCCAGCAGCCGCCGCTGGGACAATGAGCAGTACTTC.

The gene calls are TRBV5-4 and TRBJ1-1; no firm D call. This CDR3 is 15 amino acids long. V lost 3 bases and J lost 1, with 13 bases in between. CDR1 and CDR2 (germline): SGHNT, YYREEE (reference sequence). This chain's CDR3 is CASSSPPDKNTEAFF. In nucleotides, the CDR3 is TGTGCCAGCAGCTCGCCCCCAGACAAGAACACTGAAGCTTTCTTT.

This clonotype showed up just a few times. The chain links TRBV6-1 to TRBJ2-7, with D perhaps TRBD1 or TRBD2 (5 bases each). The CDR3 is 16 amino acids. Trimming removed 3 bases at V and 0 bases at J, with 15 bases between. CDR1 MNHNS and CDR2 SASEGT come from the germline V gene. CDR3 sequence: CASSERHRDPSYEQYF. The CDR3 bases are TGTGCCAGCAGTGAGCGGCACCGGGACCCCTCCTACGAGCAGTACTTC.

The rearrangement uses TRBV2 and TRBJ1-2, with a possible D match to TRBD1 (6 bases). The germline V and J ends were trimmed by 7 bases and 1 base, with 13 bases remaining between them. Germline loops: CDR1 SNHLY, CDR2 FYNNEI. This CDR3 spans 14 amino acids. CDR3 nucleotide sequence: TGTGCCAGCAAGTCGGCAGGGGATAACTATGGCTACACCTTC. This sequence encodes CASKSAGDNYGYTF.

The rearrangement links TRBV7-8 to TRBJ2-3; 7 bases align to TRBD1. Germline V gene lookup returns CDR1 SGHVS and CDR2 FQNEAQ. V trimming: 6 bases; J trimming: 2 bases; junction bases outside the gene matches: 5. The CDR3 runs to 14 residues. The CDR3: CASRQGPSTDTQYF. CDR3 sequence (DNA): TGTGCCAGCAGACAGGGGCCATCCACAGATACGCAGTATTTT.

V is TRBV29-1 and J is TRBJ2-4, with TRBD1 identical over 10 bases. V gave up 8 bases and J gave up 2 bases; unmatched junction bases: 12. The germline V gene encodes CDR1 SQVTM and CDR2 ANQGSEA. The CDR3 length is 16 residues. CDR3 sequence: CSRGDRGYLSKNIQYF. DNA for the CDR3: TGCAGCCGCGGGGACAGGGGTTACTTATCCAAAAACATTCAGTACTTC. The variable domain in full, with the rest retrieved from reference TRBV29-1 and TRBJ2-4, is SAVISQKPSRDICQRGTSLTIQCQVDSQVTMMFWYRQQPGQSLTLIATANQGSEATYESGFVIDKFPISRPNLTFSTLTVSNMSPEDSSIYLCSRGDRGYLSKNIQYFGAGTRLSVL.

This clonotype appeared a few times. The rearrangement links TRBV6-6 to TRBJ2-7; possible D gene TRBD2, 5 bases. Germline V gives CDR1 MNHNY, CDR2 SVGAGI (reference sequence). CDR3 length equals 16 residues. Trimming cost V 2 bases and J 0 bases, with 14 bases left between them. CDR3 in amino acids: CASSYPRSGPSYEQYF. In nucleotides, the CDR3 is TGTGCCAGCAGTTACCCCAGGAGCGGCCCCTCCTACGAGCAGTACTTC.

This clonotype was picked up a small number of times. V usage is TRBV7-2 and J usage is TRBJ2-7, with 10 bases identical to TRBD2. This CDR3 has 15 residues. Germline trimming cut 1 base from V and 3 bases from J; bases unmatched to any gene: 3. Per germline, CDR1 SGHTA and CDR2 FQGNSA. The CDR3 protein is CASSLVGLADYEQYF. For the CDR3, the DNA is TGTGCCAGCAGCTTAGTCGGACTAGCGGACTACGAGCAGTACTTC.